One T cell receptor beta chain is described in this entry. The sample is drawn from a study of blood T cell repertoires in COVID-19. Per the original data handling: Amplification of reference gene primers provided the estimated nucleated cell counts. Some clones are missing from TCRdb's copy, which holds only in-frame ones; the method was immunoSEQ multiplex PCR. D and trimming were read from the DNA, whereas the V and J calls and clone size are those reported in that table. This sample has about 39,000 clones, with approximately 78% found just once. The CDR3 length is 15 residues. V lost 6 bases, J lost 2 bases, and 14 bases lay in between. The germline V gene encodes CDR1 LNHNV and CDR2 YYDKDF (reference sequence).

This TCR came from a man aged 55 to 69 in a cohort sampled during active COVID-19. The sequencing sample was made of peripheral blood. V gene TRBV15 combines with J gene TRBJ1-3; D not resolved. The CDR3 DNA is TGTGCCACCAGAACATCTGGAGGAACTGGAAACACCATATATTTT. It encodes CATRTSGGTGNTIYF.